The 27 T cell receptor beta chains below all came from one sample that was sequenced in a study of shared T cell receptors in the human thymus. Sequencing used immunoSEQ multiplex PCR; TCRdb keeps in-frame clones, though not all of them. Of 720,000 or so clones in the sample, roughly 88% were seen once. This sample also appeared in a second study, on human thymus T cells.

Sequencing used thymocytes. The receptors here all came from a girl less than two years old with a congenital heart defect.

The chain couples TRBV5-5 to TRBJ2-7; D gene uncertain. V was clipped by 6 bases and J by 1 base, with 14 bases between them. This CDR3 is 14 amino acids long. In germline, CDR1 is SGHKS, CDR2 YYEKEE (reference sequence). In DNA, the CDR3 is TGTGCCAGCAATCATCGATCGAGTTCCTACGAGCAGTACTTC. Encoded protein: CASNHRSSSYEQYF.

This chain connects TRBV15 to TRBJ2-7, with a weak D call TRBD2 (5 bases). Between the trimmed V and J ends, which lost 0 bases and 6 bases, there was a span of 24 bases. This CDR3 region has 18 residues. The germline gives CDR1 LNHNV, CDR2 YYDKDF (reference sequence). The CDR3 bases are TGTGCCACCAGCAGAGATGATTATCCCGGGGTCACGCCCTGCGAGCAGTACTTC. Translation: CATSRDDYPGVTPCEQYF. The full variable domain, rest sourced from reference TRBV15 and TRBJ2-7, is DAMVIQNPRYQVTQFGKPVTLSCSQTLNHNVMYWYQQKSSQAPKLLFHYYDKDFNNEADTPDNFQSRRPNTSFCFLDIRSPGLGDTAMYLCATSRDDYPGVTPCEQYFGPGTRLTVT.

Comment on this clone: A read error may produce the germline difference seen at one junction end. The rearrangement uses TRBV4-1 and TRBJ1-1; D possibly corresponds to TRBD1 (5 bases). There are 13 residues in the CDR3. Germline V gene sequence: CDR1 MGHRA, CDR2 YSYEKL. This CDR3 reads CASSQVQGFDSDF. Here the CDR3 DNA reads TGCGCCAGCAGCCAAGTACAAGGGTTTGACAGCGACTTT.

The genes are TRBV27 and TRBJ1-2; D is unresolved. Trimming stripped 3 bases from V and 4 bases from J, with 21 bases between. The CDR3 spans 17 residues. CDR1 and CDR2 from the germline V gene are MNHEY and SMNVEV (reference sequence). CDR3: CASSFASGDPPGYGYTF. Written as DNA, the CDR3 is TGTGCCAGCAGTTTCGCCTCCGGCGACCCACCAGGCTATGGCTACACCTTC.

V and J are TRBV7-2 and TRBJ1-3; unclear D gene. V lost 5 bases to trimming and J lost 4 bases, with 12 bases between them. Germline CDR1 is SGHTA and CDR2 is FQGNSA. This CDR3 region has 14 residues. This CDR3 is CASSLNAGGNTIYF. CDR3 coding DNA: TGTGCCAGCAGCCTCAACGCGGGGGGAAACACCATATATTTT.

This rearrangement joins TRBV7-6 to TRBJ2-6, with D possibly matching TRBD1 (6 bases). Germline loops: CDR1 SGHVS, CDR2 FNYEAQ. Trimming cost V 1 base and J 4 bases, with 11 bases left between them. CDR3 length: 16 amino acids. CDR3 nucleotides: TGTGCCAGCAGCTTAGTTTGGCAGGGGGGGGCCAACGTCCTGACTTTC. Its translation is CASSLVWQGGANVLTF.

The V call is TRBV28, the J call TRBJ1-3, with D uncertain. The CDR3 covers 20 residues. The V gene's germline CDR1 is MDHEN and CDR2 SYDVKM. The V gene lost 4 bases and the J gene lost 3 bases, with 28 bases spanning the gap. CDR3 DNA sequence: TGTGCCAGCAGTTCATACCCCCCCGGGGTCACGGCCCCTGATGGAAACACCATATATTTT. Residues: CASSSYPPGVTAPDGNTIYF.

A few counts support this clone. The V gene is TRBV7-2, the J gene TRBJ2-5, with TRBD1 as a possible D gene (7 bases). Germline lookup yields CDR1 SGHTA and CDR2 FQGNSA. The length of the CDR3 is 16 residues. V gave up 5 bases and J gave up 11 bases, with 27 bases separating them. CDR3 residues: CASSTSDRPPTGEQYF. CDR3 in DNA: TGTGCCAGCAGCACGTCGGACAGGCCCCCGACGGGGGAGCAGTACTTC.

CDR3 region: CAWSAGSPGTEAFF. The CDR3 DNA sequence: TGTGCCTGGAGTGCAGGGTCCCCGGGCACTGAAGCTTTCTTT. The rearrangement links TRBV30 to TRBJ1-1; TRBD1 is a possible D gene (5 bases). From germline, CDR1 is GTSNPN and CDR2 SVGIG (reference sequence). The V gene lost 1 base and the J gene lost 4 bases, with 13 bases spanning the gap. This CDR3 comprises 14 residues.

The chain employs TRBV19 and TRBJ1-2; 7 bases are a match to TRBD1. V shed 7 bases, J shed 7 bases, and the junction held 15 bases outside the gene matches. The CDR3 loop spans 15 amino acids. Germline-derived CDR1 and CDR2 are LNHDA and SQIVND (reference sequence). The CDR3 protein is CASKGARSGGGGYTF. CDR3 DNA: TGTGCCAGTAAGGGGGCCCGGTCCGGGGGCGGTGGCTACACCTTC.

V and J are TRBV4-2 and TRBJ1-5; D unclear. V lost 2 bases to trimming and J lost 7 bases, with 9 bases between them. The CDR3 extends over 13 amino acids. Germline CDR1 LGHNA, CDR2 YNFKEQ. The CDR3 DNA sequence: TGTGCCAGCAGCCAAAATCGGGGACAGCCCCAGCATTTT. Translating gives CASSQNRGQPQHF.

The V call is TRBV13, the J call TRBJ2-5; TRBD1 is a possible D gene (6 bases). The end of the DNA fits TRBJ2-7 better, so the J call may be wrong. The CDR3 extends over 13 amino acids. The V gene's germline CDR1 is PRHDT and CDR2 FYEKMQ (reference sequence). The CDR3 coding sequence is TGTGCCAGCAGCCGAAAGGGGGACTACGAGCAGTACTTC. It translates to CASSRKGDYEQYF.

The chain employs TRBV4-1 and TRBJ2-3; D is unclear. The V gene lost 1 base and the J gene lost 2 bases, with 4 bases spanning the gap. In germline, CDR1 is MGHRA, CDR2 YSYEKL. The CDR3 sequence is 13 residues long. The CDR3 spells CASSQAFTDTQYF. DNA of the CDR3: TGCGCCAGCAGCCAAGCGTTCACAGATACGCAGTATTTT.

The gene calls are TRBV5-4 and TRBJ1-4; D unclear. From germline, CDR1 is SGHNT and CDR2 YYREEE (reference sequence). The CDR3 spans 13 residues. The V end was cut by 2 bases, the J end by 5 bases, with 7 bases between. As DNA, the CDR3 is TGTGCCAGCAGCTTAGCCCCGAATGAAAAACTGTTTTTT. Protein product: CASSLAPNEKLFF.

The chain joins TRBV27 to TRBJ1-6, with D unclear. This CDR3 is built from 14 residues. Per germline, CDR1 MNHEY and CDR2 SMNVEV (reference sequence). Trimming pared 8 bases from V and 6 bases from J, leaving 14 bases between. The CDR3 protein is CASRFGRGNSPLHF. CDR3 DNA sequence: TGTGCCAGCCGATTCGGACGGGGTAATTCACCCCTCCACTTT.

This chain connects TRBV9 to TRBJ1-2, with TRBD1 identical over 9 bases. In germline, CDR1 is SGDLS, CDR2 YYNGEE. Losses at the gene ends were 1 base for V and 4 bases for J; bases not matched to a gene: 23. The CDR3 contains 21 residues. CDR3 sequence (DNA): TGTGCCAGCAGCGTACGGGGAGTTATCGGGGACAGGGTCCCATTAACCTATGGCTACACCTTC. Its translation is CASSVRGVIGDRVPLTYGYTF. The full variable domain, its missing parts supplied by reference TRBV9 and TRBJ1-2, is DSGVTQTPKHLITATGQRVTLRCSPRSGDLSVYWYQQSLDQGLQFLIQYYNGEERAKGNILERFSAQQFPDLHSELNLSSLELGDSALYFCASSVRGVIGDRVPLTYGYTFGSGTRLTVV.

This chain links TRBV9 with TRBJ2-7; a weak D match, TRBD1 (5 bases). V was clipped by 4 bases and J by 4 bases, with 15 bases between them. Germline CDR1 SGDLS, CDR2 YYNGEE. The CDR3 spans 14 residues. The CDR3 DNA sequence: TGTGCCAGCAGCCCTACGGACACCAAGTACGAGCAGTACTTC. Protein sequence: CASSPTDTKYEQYF.

The rearrangement joins TRBV11-2 to TRBJ1-1; TRBD1 matches 8 bases. After removal of 0 bases from V and 1 base from J, the junction contained 7 bases not matched to a gene. CDR3 length equals 17 residues. The germline gives CDR1 SGHAT, CDR2 FQNNGV. CDR3 protein: CASSLDRGQGTNTEAFF. The CDR3 bases are TGTGCCAGCAGCTTAGATCGCGGACAGGGAACGAACACTGAAGCTTTCTTT.

This chain uses TRBV6-1 with TRBJ2-3; 7 nucleotides align to TRBD1. The germline gives CDR1 MNHNS, CDR2 SASEGT. Trimming at V came to 4 bases and at J to 3 bases, leaving 7 bases not matched to a gene. CDR3 length: 15 residues. In DNA, the CDR3 is TGTGCCAGCAGTGCGACAGGGCATCCGACAGATACGCAGTATTTT. This encodes CASSATGHPTDTQYF.

This clone was observed a handful of times. The V and J genes are TRBV6-5 and TRBJ1-5, with TRBD1 as a possible D gene (6 bases). From germline, CDR1 is MNHEY and CDR2 SVGAGI. This CDR3 has 15 amino acids. V was shortened by 7 bases and J by 0 bases, with 13 bases between the two germline ends. DNA for the CDR3: TGTGCCAGCAAAGTACAGGGATATAGCAATCAGCCCCAGCATTTT. It is translated as CASKVQGYSNQPQHF.

The chain links TRBV15 to TRBJ2-7; 7 nucleotides agree with TRBD1. V trimming: 0 bases; J trimming: 3 bases; junction bases outside the gene matches: 5. The CDR3 has 15 amino acids. The germline gives CDR1 LNHNV, CDR2 YYDKDF (reference sequence). CDR3 loop: CATSRETGPNYEQYF. Written as DNA, the CDR3 is TGTGCCACCAGCAGAGAGACAGGGCCAAACTACGAGCAGTACTTC. Variable domain in full (rest from reference TRBV15 and TRBJ2-7): DAMVIQNPRYQVTQFGKPVTLSCSQTLNHNVMYWYQQKSSQAPKLLFHYYDKDFNNEADTPDNFQSRRPNTSFCFLDIRSPGLGDTAMYLCATSRETGPNYEQYFGPGTRLTVT.

The rearrangement uses TRBV5-1 and TRBJ2-5, with a tentative D call TRBD2 (6 bases). Germline CDR1 SGHRS, CDR2 YFSETQ. This CDR3 has 16 residues. Trimming took off 4 bases at V and 1 base at J, with 17 bases between the two ends. The CDR3 spells CASSVMRGTSQETQYF. The CDR3 DNA reads as TGCGCCAGCAGCGTTATGCGGGGAACCTCCCAAGAGACCCAGTACTTC.

The chain carries TRBV2 and TRBJ2-5, with 11 positions matching TRBD2. The CDR3 has 15 amino acids. CDR1 is SNHLY, CDR2 FYNNEI, per germline. The trim removed 5 bases at V and 5 bases at J, leaving 7 bases unmatched. The CDR3 sequence is CASSRIAGGYETQYF. As DNA, the CDR3 is TGTGCCAGCAGTCGAATAGCGGGGGGGTACGAGACCCAGTACTTC.

J is TRBJ1-6 and V is TRBV5-5; tentatively, D is TRBD1 (5 bases). In germline, CDR1 is SGHKS, CDR2 YYEKEE (reference sequence). V was clipped by 2 bases and J by 3 bases, with 24 bases between them. The CDR3 extends over 20 amino acids. CDR3 residues: CASSFFDRHLGVFYNSPLHF. The CDR3 DNA reads TGTGCCAGCAGCTTCTTTGACCGCCATTTAGGGGTTTTCTATAATTCACCCCTCCACTTT.

The chain is built from TRBV5-6 and TRBJ2-7; D might be TRBD1 (6 bases). This CDR3 has 18 residues. The V gene lost 0 bases and the J gene lost 4 bases, with 23 bases spanning the gap. Germline V gene data show CDR1 as SGHDT and CDR2 as YYEEEE. CDR3 DNA: TGTGCCAGCAGCTTGGCCATGGTTTCGGACAGCCCTAATTACGAGCAGTACTTC. It codes for CASSLAMVSDSPNYEQYF.

This chain joins TRBV6-5 and TRBJ2-2; D is unresolved. V lost 10 bases and J lost 3, with 6 bases in between. CDR1 is MNHEY and CDR2 is SVGAGI in the germline V gene. This CDR3 has 11 amino acids. For the CDR3, the DNA is TGTGCCACCAGCTACACCGGGGAGCTGTTTTTT. It specifies CATSYTGELFF.

The chain has TRBV19 and TRBJ1-5; the match to TRBD1 covers 9 bases. The V gene end was trimmed by 7 bases and the J gene end by 5 bases; junction bases not matched to a gene: 9. The CDR3 has 15 residues. In germline, CDR1 is LNHDA, CDR2 SQIVND (reference sequence). CDR3 nucleotides: TGTGCCAGTACCACACCGGGACAGGGCCATCAGCCCCAGCATTTT. It translates to CASTTPGQGHQPQHF.